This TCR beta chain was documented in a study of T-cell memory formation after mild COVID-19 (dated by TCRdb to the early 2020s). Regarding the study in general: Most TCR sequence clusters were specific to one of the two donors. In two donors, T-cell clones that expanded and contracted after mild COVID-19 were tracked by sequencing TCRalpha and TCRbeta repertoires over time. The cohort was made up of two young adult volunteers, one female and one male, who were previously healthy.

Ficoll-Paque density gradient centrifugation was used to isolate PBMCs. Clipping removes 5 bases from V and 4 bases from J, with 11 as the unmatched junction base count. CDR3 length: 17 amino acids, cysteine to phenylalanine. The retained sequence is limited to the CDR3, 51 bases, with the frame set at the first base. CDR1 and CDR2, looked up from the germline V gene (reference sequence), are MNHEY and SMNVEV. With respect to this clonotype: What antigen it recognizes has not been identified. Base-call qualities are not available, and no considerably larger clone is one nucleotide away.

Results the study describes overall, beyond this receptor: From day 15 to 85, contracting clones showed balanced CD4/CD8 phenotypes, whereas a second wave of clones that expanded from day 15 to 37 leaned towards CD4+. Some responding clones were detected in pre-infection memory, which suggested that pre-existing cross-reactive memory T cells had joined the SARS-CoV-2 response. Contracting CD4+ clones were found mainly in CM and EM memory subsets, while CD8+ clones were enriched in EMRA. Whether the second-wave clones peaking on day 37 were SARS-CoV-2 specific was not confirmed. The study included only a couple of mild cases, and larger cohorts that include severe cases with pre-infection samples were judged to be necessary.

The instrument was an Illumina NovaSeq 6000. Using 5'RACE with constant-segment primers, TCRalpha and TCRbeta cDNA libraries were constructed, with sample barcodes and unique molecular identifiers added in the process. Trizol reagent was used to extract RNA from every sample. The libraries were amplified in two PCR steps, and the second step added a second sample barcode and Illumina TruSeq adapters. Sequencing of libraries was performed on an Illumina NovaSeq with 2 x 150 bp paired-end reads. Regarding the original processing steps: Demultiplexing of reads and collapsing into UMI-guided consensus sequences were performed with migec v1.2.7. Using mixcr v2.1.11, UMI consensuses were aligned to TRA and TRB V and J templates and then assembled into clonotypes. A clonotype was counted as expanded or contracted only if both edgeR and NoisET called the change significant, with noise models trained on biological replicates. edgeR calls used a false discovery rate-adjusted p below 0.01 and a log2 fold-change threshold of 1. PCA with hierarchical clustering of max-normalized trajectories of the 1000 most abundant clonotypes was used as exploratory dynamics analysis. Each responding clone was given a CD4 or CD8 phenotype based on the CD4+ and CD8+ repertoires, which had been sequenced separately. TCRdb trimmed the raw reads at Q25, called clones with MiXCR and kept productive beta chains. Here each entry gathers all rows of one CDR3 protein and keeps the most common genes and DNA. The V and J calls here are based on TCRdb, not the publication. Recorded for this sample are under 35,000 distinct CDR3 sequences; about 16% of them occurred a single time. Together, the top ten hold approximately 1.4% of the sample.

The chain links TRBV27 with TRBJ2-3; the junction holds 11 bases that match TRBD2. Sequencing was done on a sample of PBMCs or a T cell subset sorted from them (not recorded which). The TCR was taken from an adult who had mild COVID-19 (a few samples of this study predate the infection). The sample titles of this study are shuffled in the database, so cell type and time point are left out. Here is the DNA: TGTGCCAGCAGTGGGACTAGCGGAGCGGTTTACCCAGATACGCAGTATTTT. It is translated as CASSGTSGAVYPDTQYF.